The 29 T cell receptor beta chains given below trace back to one sample, sequenced in a study of beta chain features in type 1 diabetes. cDNA synthesis used the whole RNA isolate, giving expressed TCRB sequences. Profiling relied on immunoSEQ multiplex PCR, and the TCRdb table lists in-frame clones only, not all of them. The top ten clones hold less than 0.06% of a sample with about 450,000 clones, about an eighth of them seen once. Material: naive CD4+ T cells from blood. The origin of the receptors is a woman aged 18-29 years in good health.

The chain has TRBV6-5 and TRBJ1-5; perhaps TRBD1 as D (5 bases). V was cut by 3 bases and J by 8 bases, with 14 bases left in between. Germline loops: CDR1 MNHEY, CDR2 SVGAGI. This CDR3 region has 14 residues. CDR3 in DNA: TGTGCCAGCAGTTATCACAGGCGTGGTGAGCCCCAGCATTTT. Translating gives CASSYHRRGEPQHF.

This clone came up a few times. The genes are TRBV5-6 and TRBJ2-1; the match to TRBD2 covers 7 bases. V dropped 1 base and J dropped 5; count of bases not matched to a gene: 9. CDR3 length: 16 amino acids. Per germline, CDR1 SGHDT and CDR2 YYEEEE. CDR3 sequence (DNA): TGTGCCAGCAGCTTGTTTGCCAGCGGGGTGAACAATGAGCAGTTCTTC. Protein product: CASSLFASGVNNEQFF.

V is TRBV7-2 and J is TRBJ2-5; 7 nucleotides line up with TRBD1. Trimming removed 5 bases from V and 5 bases from J; junction bases left unmatched: 11. This CDR3 comprises 15 residues. Germline assignment: CDR1 SGHTA and CDR2 FQGNSA. The CDR3 here is CASSRDRESTETQYF. The CDR3 nucleotides are TGTGCCAGCAGCCGAGACAGGGAGAGCACTGAGACCCAGTACTTC.

This clone was seen just once. The V gene is TRBV5-1, the J gene TRBJ2-5; no clear D. Germline V lookup: CDR1 SGHRS, CDR2 YFSETQ. The CDR3 runs 14 residues. With 6 bases removed from V and 2 bases from J, the gap between germline ends came to 14 bases. DNA for the CDR3: TGCGCCAGCAACCTTTGGGGTGGTCAAGAGACCCAGTACTTC. Amino acid sequence: CASNLWGGQETQYF.

V gene TRBV11-1 combines with J gene TRBJ2-1, with 12 nucleotides matching TRBD2. This CDR3 comprises 14 residues. In germline, CDR1 is SGHAT, CDR2 FQDESV (reference sequence). The junction had 4 bases not matched to a gene; V was cut back by 3 bases and J by 10 bases. CDR3 DNA: TGTGCCAGCAGCTTCGGAGGACTAGCGGGAGAGCAGTTCTTC. Translating it yields CASSFGGLAGEQFF.

This sequence joins TRBV7-6 and TRBJ2-1; D unclear. Between the trimmed V and J ends, which lost 0 bases and 5 bases, there was a span of 14 bases. This CDR3 region has 16 residues. Germline values: CDR1 SGHVS, CDR2 FNYEAQ. CDR3 in DNA: TGTGCCAGCAGCTTAGCGGCTCCCCGGGTAAACAATGAGCAGTTCTTC. This encodes CASSLAAPRVNNEQFF. The whole variable domain, filled in from reference TRBV7-6 and TRBJ2-1, reads GAGVSQSPRYKVTKRGQDVALRCDPISGHVSLYWYRQALGQGPEFLTYFNYEAQQDKSGLPNDRFSAERPEGSISTLTIQRTEQRDSAMYRCASSLAAPRVNNEQFFGPGTRLTVL.

This clone was seen a few times. The chain uses TRBV9 and TRBJ2-1; D is perhaps TRBD2 (5 bases). The V end was cut by 1 base, the J end by 1 base, with 12 bases between. This CDR3 is 16 amino acids long. CDR1 is SGDLS and CDR2 is YYNGEE in the germline V gene. CDR3 nucleotides: TGTGCCAGCAGCGTACGTTCGGGATCTTCCTACAATGAGCAGTTCTTC. Translating gives CASSVRSGSSYNEQFF.

The rearrangement joins TRBV5-1 to TRBJ2-1, with D tentatively TRBD2 (5 bases). V gave up 2 bases and J gave up 3 bases, with 9 bases separating them. Germline CDR1 is SGHRS and CDR2 is YFSETQ. The CDR3 is made up of 14 amino acids. The CDR3 spells CASSFEGFYNEQFF. The CDR3 DNA reads as TGCGCCAGCAGCTTTGAGGGTTTCTACAATGAGCAGTTCTTC.

V gene TRBV7-9 combines with J gene TRBJ2-5, with 8 bases identical to TRBD1. V lost 3 bases, J lost 4 bases, and 4 bases stayed unmatched. CDR1 SEHNR and CDR2 FQNEAQ come from the germline V gene (reference sequence). The CDR3 sequence is 14 residues long. The CDR3 sequence: CASSFTGGRETQYF. DNA for the CDR3: TGTGCCAGCAGCTTCACAGGGGGAAGAGAGACCCAGTACTTC. The full variable domain, in which reference TRBV7-9 and TRBJ2-5 provide the parts outside the CDR3, is DTGVSQNPRHKITKRGQNVTFRCDPISEHNRLYWYRQTLGQGPEFLTYFQNEAQLEKSRLLSDRFSAERPKGSFSTLEIQRTEQGDSAMYLCASSFTGGRETQYFGPGTRLLVL.

This clone has more than one count but fewer than ten. This sequence joins TRBV13 and TRBJ2-2; 13 nucleotides match TRBD2. The CDR3 is 16 residues long. The germline CDR1 and CDR2 sequences are PRHDT and FYEKMQ (reference sequence). J gave up 5 bases and V 1 base, and 1 base lay outside the gene matches. CDR3 region: CASSLVTSGRTGELFF. Here the CDR3 DNA reads TGTGCCAGCAGCTTAGTGACTAGCGGGAGGACCGGGGAGCTGTTTTTT.

The chain combines TRBV18 with TRBJ2-5; D call uncertain. This CDR3 region has 14 residues. Trimming took 3 bases from V and 5 from J, leaving 13 bases between them. Germline CDR1 KGHSH, CDR2 LQKENI. DNA for the CDR3: TGTGCCAGCTCACCGACGTCGGATACCGAGACCCAGTACTTC. Its translation: CASSPTSDTETQYF.

The V call is TRBV7-2, the J call TRBJ2-2; 7 bases map to TRBD1. Trimming removed 3 bases from V and 6 bases from J; junction bases left unmatched: 10. CDR3 length: 16 amino acids. Germline V gene sequence: CDR1 SGHTA, CDR2 FQGNSA. The CDR3 bases are TGTGCCAGCAGCTTCGCCGGGACAGCTGCACCCGGGGAGCTGTTTTTT. Its translation: CASSFAGTAAPGELFF.

The chain is built from TRBV29-1 and TRBJ2-1, with 9 nucleotides matching TRBD1. The CDR3 has 14 amino acids. Germline V gene data show CDR1 as SQVTM and CDR2 as ANQGSEA. Trimming removed 4 bases from V and 10 bases from J; junction bases left unmatched: 11. The CDR3: CSVGWDRARREQFF. DNA for the CDR3: TGCAGCGTTGGGTGGGACAGGGCGAGGCGCGAGCAGTTCTTC.

This clone has ten or more counts. The chain combines TRBV21-1 with TRBJ2-1. TRBV21-1 is a pseudogene. CDR3 length: 12 residues. The CDR3 DNA reads as TGTGCCAGCAGCAAAGCCTACAATGAGCAGTTCTTC. Translation: CASSKAYNEQFF.

This clone was recorded once. CDR3: CSVEGVQSVADTQYF. The CDR3 nucleotides are TGCAGCGTTGAGGGCGTACAGAGTGTGGCAGATACGCAGTATTTT. The chain links TRBV29-1 to TRBJ2-3; D remains unclear. This CDR3 has 15 amino acids. Germline CDR1 is SQVTM and CDR2 is ANQGSEA. Trimming pared 3 bases from V and 4 bases from J, leaving 17 bases between.

In this sample, this clone turned up a few times. CDR3 DNA: TGTGCCAGCAGCTTAGCGGGTAGACAGGGGCCAACAGATACGCAGTATTTT. It translates to CASSLAGRQGPTDTQYF. The V and J genes are TRBV7-2 and TRBJ2-3, with 8 bases fitting TRBD1. CDR1 is SGHTA and CDR2 is FQGNSA in the germline V gene. V trimming: 0 bases; J trimming: 3 bases; junction bases outside the gene matches: 8. CDR3 length: 17 residues. Filled out from reference TRBV7-2 and TRBJ2-3, the complete variable domain reads GAGVSQSPSNKVTEKGKDVELRCDPISGHTALYWYRQSLGQGLEFLIYFQGNSAPDKSGLPSDRFSAERTGGSVSTLTIQRTQQEDSAVYLCASSLAGRQGPTDTQYFGPGTRLTVL.

The chain combines TRBV4-1 with TRBJ1-5; D ambiguous. CDR3 size: 14 residues. Germline CDR1 is MGHRA and CDR2 is YSYEKL. Trimming pared 5 bases from V and 1 base from J, leaving 9 bases between. The CDR3 region has the DNA TGCGCCAGCAGCTCTATTGTAAGCAATCAGCCCCAGCATTTT. Translated, it gives CASSSIVSNQPQHF.

This clone was detected a few times. This chain joins TRBV30 and TRBJ1-2; D gene uncertain. Trimming cost V 4 bases and J 2 bases, with 11 bases left between them. CDR1 GTSNPN and CDR2 SVGIG come from the germline V gene (reference sequence). The CDR3 is 13 residues long. In nucleotides, the CDR3 is TGTGCCTGGACGCTTACGGGGAACTATGGCTACACCTTC. Amino acids: CAWTLTGNYGYTF.

The chain combines TRBV11-2 with TRBJ1-2; the D is unclear. Germline CDR1 reads SGHAT; CDR2 reads FQNNGV. The CDR3 runs 12 residues. With 10 bases removed from V and 1 base from J, the gap between germline ends came to 10 bases. The CDR3 nucleotides are TGTGCCACATCGACAAGTAACTATGGCTACACCTTC. Its protein is CATSTSNYGYTF. Looking up the rest from reference TRBV11-2 and TRBJ1-2 gives the full variable domain: EAGVAQSPRYKIIEKRQSVAFWCNPISGHATLYWYQQILGQGPKLLIQFQNNGVVDDSQLPKDRFSAERLKGVDSTLKIQPAKLEDSAVYLCATSTSNYGYTFGSGTRLTVV.

CDR3 loop: CASSLYGANVLTF. In DNA form, the CDR3 reads TGCGCCAGCAGCTTATACGGGGCCAACGTCCTGACTTTC. The rearrangement links TRBV5-1 to TRBJ2-6; D is unclear. Trimming left V 2 bases short and J 4 bases short, with 4 bases between. The CDR3 totals 13 residues. Germline CDR1 and CDR2: SGHRS and YFSETQ.

The chain employs TRBV25-1 and TRBJ1-5, with D maybe TRBD1 (5 bases). This CDR3 has 15 amino acids. The V end lost 3 bases, the J end lost 4 bases, and 13 bases lay between the germline ends. Looked up from germline, CDR1 is MGHDK and CDR2 is SYGVNS. The chain's CDR3 is CASSDNQGGNQPQHF. The CDR3 DNA follows: TGTGCCAGCAGTGACAATCAGGGAGGAAATCAGCCCCAGCATTTT.

This chain links TRBV7-2 with TRBJ1-1; D remains ambiguous. The CDR3 is 14 amino acids. V was trimmed by 1 base and J by 1 base, leaving 7 bases between them. Germline loops: CDR1 SGHTA, CDR2 FQGNSA. CDR3 protein: CASSLGRENTEAFF. The CDR3, as DNA: TGTGCCAGCAGCTTAGGTAGGGAGAACACTGAAGCTTTCTTT. Full variable domain (missing parts from reference TRBV7-2 and TRBJ1-1): GAGVSQSPSNKVTEKGKDVELRCDPISGHTALYWYRQSLGQGLEFLIYFQGNSAPDKSGLPSDRFSAERTGGSVSTLTIQRTQQEDSAVYLCASSLGRENTEAFFGQGTRLTVV.

On this clone itself: The same CDR3 can be traced to other DNA sequences in this sample. The CDR3 loop reads CASSPTSTDTQYF. DNA for the CDR3: TGTGCCAGCAGCCCAACTAGCACAGATACGCAGTATTTT. The chain carries TRBV9 and TRBJ2-3, with D unresolved. This CDR3 comprises 13 residues. Germline loops: CDR1 SGDLS, CDR2 YYNGEE. The ends were cut back, 4 bases at V and 0 bases at J, with 6 bases in the middle. Supplemented by reference TRBV9 and TRBJ2-3, the full variable domain reads DSGVTQTPKHLITATGQRVTLRCSPRSGDLSVYWYQQSLDQGLQFLIQYYNGEERAKGNILERFSAQQFPDLHSELNLSSLELGDSALYFCASSPTSTDTQYFGPGTRLTVL.

This clone has more than one count but fewer than ten. The CDR3 loop reads CAWRPGLARTGELFF. CDR3 coding DNA: TGTGCCTGGAGACCGGGACTAGCTCGCACCGGGGAGCTGTTTTTT. This sequence joins TRBV30 and TRBJ2-2; 9 positions agree with TRBD2. The germline V gene has CDR1 GTSNPN and CDR2 SVGIG (reference sequence). V gave up 3 bases and J gave up 4 bases; unmatched junction bases: 6. The CDR3 is 15 residues long.

The genes are TRBV4-1 and TRBJ2-3; 7 positions match TRBD2. Trimming cost V 3 bases and J 6 bases; bases outside gene matches: 15. The CDR3 runs to 17 residues. Germline V gene sequence: CDR1 MGHRA, CDR2 YSYEKL. The CDR3, as DNA: TGCGCCAGCAGCCACCCTGCGAGAGCGGGGCGGTTCGATACGCAGTATTTT. The encoded protein is CASSHPARAGRFDTQYF.

This sequence joins TRBV7-2 and TRBJ2-6, with D uncertain. Per germline, CDR1 SGHTA and CDR2 FQGNSA. Trimming took 1 base from V and 4 from J, leaving 8 bases between them. The CDR3 is 15 amino acids. The DNA for the CDR3 is TGTGCCAGCAGCTTAGACGGCACCGGGGCCAACGTCCTGACTTTC. Translated, it gives CASSLDGTGANVLTF.

The table lists this clone with a few counts. This chain uses TRBV6-6 with TRBJ2-3; D not certain. V was cut by 2 bases and J by 6 bases, with 9 bases left in between. Germline CDR1 is MNHNY and CDR2 is SVGAGI (reference sequence). This CDR3 contains 13 residues. In nucleotides, the CDR3 is TGTGCCAGCAGTTACATCTCAGCGGATACGCAGTATTTT. It encodes CASSYISADTQYF.

This clone was seen a few times. The rearrangement joins TRBV5-1 to TRBJ2-3; 7 bases line up with TRBD2. This CDR3 contains 13 residues. Trimming cost V 3 bases and J 4 bases; bases outside gene matches: 2. CDR1 is SGHRS, CDR2 YFSETQ, per germline. The CDR3: CASSSSGADTQYF. The CDR3 DNA sequence: TGCGCCAGCAGCTCCAGCGGGGCAGATACGCAGTATTTT.

The V call is TRBV25-1, the J call TRBJ2-5, with D perhaps matching TRBD2 (6 bases). CDR1 and CDR2 from the germline V gene are MGHDK and SYGVNS. CDR3 size: 15 residues. The ends were cut back, 9 bases at V and 4 bases at J, with 21 bases in the middle. CDR3 sequence: CARRDVLPCGETQYF. CDR3 DNA: TGTGCCAGGCGGGACGTCTTACCGTGTGGAGAGACCCAGTACTTC.